This T cell receptor (beta chain) was profiled in a study of blood T cell repertoires in COVID-19. Study in general: Material from acute and convalescent COVID-19 was sourced from the United States, Italy and Spain. The cDNA or gDNA used as material had been derived from T cells, B-cell-depleted T cells, or PBMCs.

V shed 5 bases and J shed 8 bases, with 16 bases lying between them. The germline V gene encodes CDR1 SGHTA and CDR2 FQGNSA. The CDR3 totals 14 residues. Produced via immunoSEQ multiplex PCR; TCRdb's table is partial and in-frame only. Of 98,000 or so clones in the sample, around 82% were seen once. The receptor comes from a man between 60 and 70 years old with acute or convalescent COVID-19. V and J are TRBV7-2 and TRBJ2-1; weak D call: TRBD2 (5 bases). Sequences were obtained from peripheral blood. As DNA, the CDR3 is TGTGCCAGCAGCCAGAGCGGCCGCTTTGATGAGCAGTTCTTC. It translates to CASSQSGRFDEQFF.